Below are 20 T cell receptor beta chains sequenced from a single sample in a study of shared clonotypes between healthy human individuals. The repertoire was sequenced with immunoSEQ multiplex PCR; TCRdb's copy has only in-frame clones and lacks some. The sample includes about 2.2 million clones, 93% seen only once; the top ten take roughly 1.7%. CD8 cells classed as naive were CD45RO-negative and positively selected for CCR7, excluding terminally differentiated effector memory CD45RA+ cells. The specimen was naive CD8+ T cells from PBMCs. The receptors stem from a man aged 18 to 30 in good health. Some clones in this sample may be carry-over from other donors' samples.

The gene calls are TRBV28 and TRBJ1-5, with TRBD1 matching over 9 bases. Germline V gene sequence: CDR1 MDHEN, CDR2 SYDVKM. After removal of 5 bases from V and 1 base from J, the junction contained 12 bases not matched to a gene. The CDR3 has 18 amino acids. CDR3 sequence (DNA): TGTGCCAGCAGTCTCACCTGGCCGGGGACAGGGAGCAATCAGCCCCAGCATTTT. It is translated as CASSLTWPGTGSNQPQHF.

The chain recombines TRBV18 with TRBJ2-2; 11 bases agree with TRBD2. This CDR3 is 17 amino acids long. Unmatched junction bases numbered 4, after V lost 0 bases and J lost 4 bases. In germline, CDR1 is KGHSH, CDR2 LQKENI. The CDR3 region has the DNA TGTGCCAGCTCACCACCACCTAGCGGGAGGTCCACCGGGGAGCTGTTTTTT. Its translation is CASSPPPSGRSTGELFF.

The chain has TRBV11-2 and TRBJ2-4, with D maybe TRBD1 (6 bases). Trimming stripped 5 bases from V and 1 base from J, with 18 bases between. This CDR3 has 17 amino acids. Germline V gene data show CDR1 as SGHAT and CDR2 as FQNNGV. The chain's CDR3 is CASSPLLQGLAKNIQYF. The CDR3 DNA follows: TGTGCCAGCAGCCCACTACTACAGGGCCTGGCCAAAAACATTCAGTACTTC. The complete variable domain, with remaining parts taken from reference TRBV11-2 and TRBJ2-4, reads EAGVAQSPRYKIIEKRQSVAFWCNPISGHATLYWYQQILGQGPKLLIQFQNNGVVDDSQLPKDRFSAERLKGVDSTLKIQPAKLEDSAVYLCASSPLLQGLAKNIQYFGAGTRLSVL.

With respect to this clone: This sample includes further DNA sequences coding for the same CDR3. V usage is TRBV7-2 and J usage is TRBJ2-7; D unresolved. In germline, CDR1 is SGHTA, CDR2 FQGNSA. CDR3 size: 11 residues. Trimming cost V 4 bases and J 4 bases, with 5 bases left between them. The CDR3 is CASSSAYEQYF. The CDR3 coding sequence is TGTGCCAGCAGCTCGGCGTACGAGCAGTACTTC.

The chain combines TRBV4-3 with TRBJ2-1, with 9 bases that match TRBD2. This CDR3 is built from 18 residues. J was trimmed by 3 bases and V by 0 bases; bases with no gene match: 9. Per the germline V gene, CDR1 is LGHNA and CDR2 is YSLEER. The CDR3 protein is CASSQDGPAGGIYNEQFF. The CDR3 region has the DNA TGCGCCAGCAGCCAAGATGGGCCAGCGGGAGGTATCTACAATGAGCAGTTCTTC.

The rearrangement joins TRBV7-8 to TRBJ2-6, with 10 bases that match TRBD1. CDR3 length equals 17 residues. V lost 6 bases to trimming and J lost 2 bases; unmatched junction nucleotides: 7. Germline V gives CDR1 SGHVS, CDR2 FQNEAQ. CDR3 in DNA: TGTGCCAGCAGTCCGGGACAGGGGTCTGCTGGGGCCAACGTCCTGACTTTC. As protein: CASSPGQGSAGANVLTF.

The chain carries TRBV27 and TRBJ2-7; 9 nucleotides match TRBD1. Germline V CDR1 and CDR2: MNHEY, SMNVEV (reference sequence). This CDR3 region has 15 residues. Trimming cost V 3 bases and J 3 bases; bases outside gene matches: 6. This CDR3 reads CASSFTGGGFYEQYF. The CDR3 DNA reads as TGTGCCAGCAGTTTCACAGGGGGCGGGTTCTACGAGCAGTACTTC.

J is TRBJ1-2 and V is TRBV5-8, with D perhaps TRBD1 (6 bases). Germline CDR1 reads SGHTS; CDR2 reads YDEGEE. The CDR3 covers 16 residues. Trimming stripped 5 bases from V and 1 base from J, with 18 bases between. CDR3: CASRVTGIADNYGYTF. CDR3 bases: TGTGCCAGCAGGGTAACAGGGATCGCGGATAACTATGGCTACACCTTC. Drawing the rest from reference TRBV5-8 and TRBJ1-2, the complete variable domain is EAGVTQSPTHLIKTRGQQATLRCSPISGHTSVYWYQQALGLGLQFLLWYDEGEERNRGNFPPRFSGRQFPNYSSELNVNALELEDSALYLCASRVTGIADNYGYTFGSGTRLTVV.

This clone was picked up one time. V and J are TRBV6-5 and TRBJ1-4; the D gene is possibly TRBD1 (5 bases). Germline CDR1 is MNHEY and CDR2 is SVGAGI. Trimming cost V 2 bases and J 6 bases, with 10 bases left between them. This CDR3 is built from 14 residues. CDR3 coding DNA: TGTGCCAGCAGTTACAACGCGGGGCATGAAAAACTGTTTTTT. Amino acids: CASSYNAGHEKLFF.

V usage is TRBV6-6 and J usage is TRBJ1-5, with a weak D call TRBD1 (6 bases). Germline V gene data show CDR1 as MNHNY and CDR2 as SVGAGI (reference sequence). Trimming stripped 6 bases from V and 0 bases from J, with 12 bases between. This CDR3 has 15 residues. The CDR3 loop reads CASSRYRDSNQPQHF. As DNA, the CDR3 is TGTGCCAGCAGCCGATACAGGGATAGCAATCAGCCCCAGCATTTT.

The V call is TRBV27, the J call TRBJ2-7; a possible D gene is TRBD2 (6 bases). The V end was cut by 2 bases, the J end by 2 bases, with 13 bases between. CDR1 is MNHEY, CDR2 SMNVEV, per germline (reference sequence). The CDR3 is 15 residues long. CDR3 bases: TGTGCCAGCAGTTTACGCGCGGGGTGGCCCTACGAGCAGTACTTC. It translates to CASSLRAGWPYEQYF.

DNA for the CDR3: TGTGCCAGCAGTTCACGGGCCACCTACGAGCAGTACTTC. Its protein product is CASSSRATYEQYF. The chain has TRBV5-6 and TRBJ2-7; no definite D call. This CDR3 has 13 residues. In germline, CDR1 is SGHDT, CDR2 YYEEEE. V was pared by 5 bases and J by 2 bases, with 11 bases between.

The DNA for the CDR3 is TGTGCCTGGTGGAGCGGCCCCACGGCGGGCGAGCAGTACTTC. Residues: CAWWSGPTAGEQYF. V usage is TRBV30 and J usage is TRBJ2-7; the D gene is possibly TRBD2 (5 bases). From germline, CDR1 is GTSNPN and CDR2 SVGIG (reference sequence). The CDR3 has 14 residues. Trimming took 5 bases from V and 6 from J, leaving 20 bases between them.

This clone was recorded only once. In DNA, the CDR3 is TGCGCCAGCAGCCTAACGACTAGCGGGGGTAACAATGAGCAGTTCTTC. Protein sequence: CASSLTTSGGNNEQFF. This chain links TRBV5-1 with TRBJ2-1; TRBD2 matches at 12 bases. CDR1 and CDR2 from the germline V gene are SGHRS and YFSETQ. The CDR3 sequence is 16 residues long. V was pared by 4 bases and J by 5 bases, with 7 bases of the junction left unmatched.

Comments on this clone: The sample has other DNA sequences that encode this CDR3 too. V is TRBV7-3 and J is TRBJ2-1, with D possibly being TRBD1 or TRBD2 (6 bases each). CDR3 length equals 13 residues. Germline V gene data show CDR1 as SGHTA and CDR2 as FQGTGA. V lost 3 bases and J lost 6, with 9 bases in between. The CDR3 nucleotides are TGTGCCAGCAGCTTTGGAGGGGGCAATGAGCAGTTCTTC. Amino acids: CASSFGGGNEQFF.

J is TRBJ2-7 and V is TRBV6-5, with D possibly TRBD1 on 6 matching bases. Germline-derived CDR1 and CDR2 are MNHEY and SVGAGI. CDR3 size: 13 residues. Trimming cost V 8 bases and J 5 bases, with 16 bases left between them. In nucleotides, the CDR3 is TGTGCCAGCCGTATTTCAGGGGCTGACGAGCAGTACTTC. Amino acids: CASRISGADEQYF.

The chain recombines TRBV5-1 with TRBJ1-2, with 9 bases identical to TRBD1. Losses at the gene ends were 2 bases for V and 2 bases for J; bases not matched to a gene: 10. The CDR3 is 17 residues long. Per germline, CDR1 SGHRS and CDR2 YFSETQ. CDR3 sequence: CASSFRDREIVNYGYTF. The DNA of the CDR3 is TGCGCCAGCAGCTTCCGGGACAGGGAGATTGTCAACTATGGCTACACCTTC.

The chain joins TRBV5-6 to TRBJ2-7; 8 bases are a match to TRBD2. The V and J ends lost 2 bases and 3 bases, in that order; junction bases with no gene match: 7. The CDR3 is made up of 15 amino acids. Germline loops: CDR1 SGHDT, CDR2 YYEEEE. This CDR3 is CASSFTGLGDYEQYF. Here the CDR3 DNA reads TGTGCCAGCAGCTTTACGGGACTAGGGGACTACGAGCAGTACTTC.

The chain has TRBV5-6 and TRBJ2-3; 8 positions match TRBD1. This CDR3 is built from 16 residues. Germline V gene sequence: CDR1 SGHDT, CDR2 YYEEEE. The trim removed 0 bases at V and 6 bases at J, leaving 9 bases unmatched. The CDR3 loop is CASSLGQGARGDTQYF. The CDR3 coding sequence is TGTGCCAGCAGCTTGGGGCAGGGGGCGAGAGGTGATACGCAGTATTTT.

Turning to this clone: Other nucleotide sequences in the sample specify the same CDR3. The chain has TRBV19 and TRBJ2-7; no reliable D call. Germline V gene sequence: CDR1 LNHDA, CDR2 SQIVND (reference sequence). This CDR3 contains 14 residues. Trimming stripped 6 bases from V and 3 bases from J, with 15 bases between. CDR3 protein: CASRATGSSYEQYF. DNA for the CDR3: TGTGCCAGTAGAGCAACGGGCTCCAGCTACGAGCAGTACTTC.